The 22 T cell receptor beta chains given below trace back to one sample, sequenced in a study of beta chain features in type 1 diabetes. The study, taken as a whole, reports: Shorter TCRB CDR3s, moderately but significantly so, were found in Type 1 diabetes patients in all four CD4+ subsets.

Their target antigens are unknown. Reverse transcribing all isolated RNA meant expressed TCRB transcripts were sequenced. This table comes from immunoSEQ multiplex PCR, and its TCRdb copy is limited to in-frame clones, with some not included. This sample has more than 300,000 clones; roughly 8.8% occur once, and the top ten carry less than 1.2%. The specimen sequenced was central memory CD4+ T cells from blood. All receptors derive from a young man with type 1 diabetes.

The table lists this clone with many counts. The chain uses TRBV7-2 and TRBJ2-1, with D possibly being TRBD2 (5 bases). CDR1 is SGHTA and CDR2 is FQGNSA in the germline V gene. This CDR3 contains 16 residues. Deletions cut 5 bases from V and 4 bases from J, with 18 bases between. The CDR3 spells CASSPSYATRYNEQFF. In DNA form, the CDR3 reads TGTGCCAGCAGCCCGTCCTACGCCACTAGATACAATGAGCAGTTCTTC.

The rearrangement uses TRBV7-9 and TRBJ1-3; TRBD1 agrees at 8 bases. V was pared by 0 bases and J by 3 bases, with 4 bases of the junction left unmatched. The CDR3 is made up of 16 amino acids. Germline values: CDR1 SEHNR, CDR2 FQNEAQ (reference sequence). The CDR3 region has the DNA TGTGCCAGCAGCTTAGCGGCCGGGACAGGTGGAAACACCATATATTTT. Translated: CASSLAAGTGGNTIYF.

In its sample, this clone was seen a few times. The genes are TRBV18 and TRBJ2-4, with D possibly being TRBD2 (6 bases). The germline V gene encodes CDR1 KGHSH and CDR2 LQKENI. This CDR3 is 15 amino acids long. Deletions cut 0 bases from V and 4 bases from J, with 10 bases between. The CDR3 DNA follows: TGTGCCAGCTCACCACCGGAGGGTTCAAAAAACATTCAGTACTTC. This sequence encodes CASSPPEGSKNIQYF.

This clone turned up a few times. The chain links TRBV7-2 to TRBJ2-5; the D is unclear. The CDR3 is 12 amino acids. V was pared by 5 bases and J by 5 bases, with 9 bases between. Germline-derived CDR1 and CDR2 are SGHTA and FQGNSA. Here the CDR3 reads CASSKAGETQYF. CDR3 nucleotides: TGTGCCAGCAGCAAGGCCGGGGAGACCCAGTACTTC.

The CDR3 DNA follows: TGTGCCAGCAGCCCCACCGGGACATCAACACCCATCAGCGAGCAGTACTTC. Protein: CASSPTGTSTPISEQYF. The rearrangement joins TRBV7-2 to TRBJ2-7, with D possibly TRBD1 on 6 matching bases. Trimming removed 5 bases from V and 6 bases from J, with 26 bases in between. Germline V lookup: CDR1 SGHTA, CDR2 FQGNSA. The CDR3 runs 17 residues.

This clone was counted ten times or more. The rearrangement joins TRBV11-2 to TRBJ1-5; tentatively, D is TRBD1 (6 bases). Trimming took off 0 bases at V and 6 bases at J, with 6 bases between the two ends. The CDR3 is 13 residues long. Germline loops: CDR1 SGHAT, CDR2 FQNNGV. The CDR3 region has the DNA TGTGCCAGCAGCTTAGAACAGGGTCAGCCCCAGCATTTT. Its translation is CASSLEQGQPQHF.

The rearrangement joins TRBV18 to TRBJ1-6, with TRBD1 identical over 7 bases. Trimming cost V 6 bases and J 8 bases; bases outside gene matches: 10. The length of the CDR3 is 15 residues. Germline values: CDR1 KGHSH, CDR2 LQKENI. Here the CDR3 reads CASSPGQVRHSPLHF. DNA of the CDR3: TGTGCCAGCTCGCCCGGACAGGTTCGCCATTCACCCCTCCACTTT.

This clone occurred a few times. The CDR3: CSVMAGLYEQYF. DNA of the CDR3: TGCAGCGTGATGGCAGGACTCTACGAGCAGTACTTC. V gene TRBV29-1 combines with J gene TRBJ2-7; D possibly corresponds to TRBD2 (5 bases). The CDR3 has 12 amino acids. Trimming cost V 6 bases and J 3 bases, with 12 bases left between them. Germline lookup yields CDR1 SQVTM and CDR2 ANQGSEA.

This clone was seen more than once but under ten times. V is TRBV4-1 and J is TRBJ1-2; 9 positions agree with TRBD1. V trimming: 4 bases; J trimming: 6 bases; junction bases outside the gene matches: 6. The germline CDR1 and CDR2 sequences are MGHRA and YSYEKL. The CDR3 sequence is 14 residues long. The CDR3 region is CASSRDREWNGYTF. CDR3 sequence (DNA): TGCGCCAGCAGCCGGGACAGGGAATGGAATGGCTACACCTTC.

The chain employs TRBV19 and TRBJ1-2; TRBD1 matches at 9 bases. This CDR3 has 13 amino acids. Germline V gene lookup returns CDR1 LNHDA and CDR2 SQIVND (reference sequence). V shed 7 bases, J shed 6 bases, and the junction held 6 bases outside the gene matches. The CDR3 DNA is TGTGCCAGTACCATGGACAGGGGCGATGGCTACACCTTC. Protein sequence: CASTMDRGDGYTF.

This clone was seen a handful of times. V and J are TRBV11-2 and TRBJ2-1; 12 bases match TRBD2. Germline CDR1 and CDR2: SGHAT and FQNNGV. J gave up 3 bases and V 4 bases, and 7 bases lay outside the gene matches. This CDR3 has 17 residues. The CDR3 nucleotides read TGTGCCAGCAGCTCCCAGGAGGGACTAGCGGGCTACAATGAGCAGTTCTTC. Protein product: CASSSQEGLAGYNEQFF.

This clone was seen a few times. V gene TRBV4-1 combines with J gene TRBJ2-5; 10 bases map to TRBD2. Unmatched junction bases numbered 11, after V lost 0 bases and J lost 4 bases. Per germline, CDR1 MGHRA and CDR2 YSYEKL. The CDR3 loop spans 18 amino acids. The CDR3 protein is CASSQERVAGGPSETQYF. For the CDR3, the DNA is TGCGCCAGCAGCCAAGAGAGGGTAGCGGGGGGCCCATCAGAGACCCAGTACTTC.

This clone occurred a few times. The chain combines TRBV28 with TRBJ1-3, with D maybe TRBD1 (6 bases). V lost 6 bases, J lost 11 bases, and 14 bases lay in between. Germline loops: CDR1 MDHEN, CDR2 SYDVKM. The CDR3 totals 12 residues. The CDR3 reads CASSYRDIAIYF. CDR3 DNA: TGTGCCAGCAGCTACCGGGACATAGCCATATATTTT.

This chain uses TRBV7-2 with TRBJ2-7; 7 bases match TRBD1. The CDR3 totals 14 residues. Germline CDR1 SGHTA, CDR2 FQGNSA. V was pared by 5 bases and J by 1 base, with 5 bases of the junction left unmatched. As DNA, the CDR3 is TGTGCCAGCAGCCAAGGGACAGTATCCTACGAGCAGTACTTC. Protein: CASSQGTVSYEQYF. Looking up the rest from reference TRBV7-2 and TRBJ2-7 gives the full variable domain: GAGVSQSPSNKVTEKGKDVELRCDPISGHTALYWYRQSLGQGLEFLIYFQGNSAPDKSGLPSDRFSAERTGGSVSTLTIQRTQQEDSAVYLCASSQGTVSYEQYFGPGTRLTVT.

This clone was counted at least ten times. The chain joins TRBV9 to TRBJ2-3; D perhaps matches TRBD2 (6 bases). Germline V gives CDR1 SGDLS, CDR2 YYNGEE. Trimming took off 4 bases at V and 6 bases at J, with 12 bases between the two ends. This CDR3 region has 13 residues. The CDR3 DNA reads TGTGCCAGCAGCCCCCGGGGACTGGATACGCAGTATTTT. Amino acids: CASSPRGLDTQYF.

The rearrangement uses TRBV30 and TRBJ1-3; D remains unclear. Germline V CDR1 and CDR2: GTSNPN, SVGIG (reference sequence). V lost 3 bases and J 4 bases, leaving 4 bases between the germline ends. The CDR3 is 11 residues long. The CDR3 loop reads CAWRHGNTIYF. The CDR3 coding sequence is TGTGCCTGGAGGCACGGAAACACCATATATTTT.

The V gene is TRBV7-2, the J gene TRBJ2-5, with a possible D match to TRBD1 (6 bases). Trimming removed 5 bases at V and 5 bases at J, with 12 bases between. Germline CDR1 is SGHTA and CDR2 is FQGNSA. This CDR3 has 13 amino acids. The CDR3 spells CASSVQGYETQYF. CDR3 nucleotide sequence: TGTGCCAGCAGCGTACAGGGTTACGAGACCCAGTACTTC.

The rearrangement uses TRBV2 and TRBJ1-4; D is ambiguous. Trimming removed 7 bases at V and 8 bases at J, with 17 bases between. The CDR3 sequence is 14 residues long. The germline V gene has CDR1 SNHLY and CDR2 FYNNEI. The CDR3 loop reads CASISGHAKEKLFF. The CDR3 nucleotides read TGTGCCAGCATTTCTGGGCACGCAAAAGAAAAACTGTTTTTT.

The chain employs TRBV4-3 and TRBJ1-2, with no clear D. CDR1 is LGHNA, CDR2 YSLEER, per germline. The V and J ends lost 0 bases and 4 bases respectively, with 12 bases between them. CDR3 length equals 15 residues. This CDR3 reads CASSQDLTVFYGYTF. CDR3 in DNA: TGCGCCAGCAGCCAAGATCTTACAGTATTCTATGGCTACACCTTC.

This sequence joins TRBV10-3 and TRBJ2-1; no clear D gene. The CDR3 loop spans 15 amino acids. Germline V gives CDR1 ENHRY, CDR2 SYGVKD. The V gene lost 7 bases and the J gene lost 0 bases, with 13 bases spanning the gap. CDR3 nucleotide sequence: TGTGCCATCAATTCGGGCACGAGCTCCTACAATGAGCAGTTCTTC. Encoded protein: CAINSGTSSYNEQFF.

This clone showed up just a few times. With a much larger clone just one base away, this may be a read error. The same CDR3 can be traced to other DNA sequences in this sample. The V call is TRBV2, the J call TRBJ1-5, with unresolved D. Trimming stripped 1 base from V and 1 base from J, with 5 bases between. Germline V gene sequence: CDR1 SNHLY, CDR2 FYNNEI. The CDR3 contains 14 residues. For the CDR3, the DNA is TGTGCCAGCAGTGAAGTCCAGAGCAATCAGCCCCAGCATTTT. Amino acid sequence: CASSEVQSNQPQHF.

This clone was observed a single time. V is TRBV7-6 and J is TRBJ2-2, with D perhaps assigned TRBD1 or TRBD2 (6 bases each). The germline CDR1 and CDR2 sequences are SGHVS and FNYEAQ. V lost 4 bases to trimming and J lost 4 bases, with 16 bases between them. This CDR3 is built from 16 residues. CDR3 sequence reads: CASSYPGAQSTGELFF. In DNA, the CDR3 is TGTGCCAGCAGCTACCCGGGGGCGCAGAGCACCGGGGAGCTGTTTTTT.